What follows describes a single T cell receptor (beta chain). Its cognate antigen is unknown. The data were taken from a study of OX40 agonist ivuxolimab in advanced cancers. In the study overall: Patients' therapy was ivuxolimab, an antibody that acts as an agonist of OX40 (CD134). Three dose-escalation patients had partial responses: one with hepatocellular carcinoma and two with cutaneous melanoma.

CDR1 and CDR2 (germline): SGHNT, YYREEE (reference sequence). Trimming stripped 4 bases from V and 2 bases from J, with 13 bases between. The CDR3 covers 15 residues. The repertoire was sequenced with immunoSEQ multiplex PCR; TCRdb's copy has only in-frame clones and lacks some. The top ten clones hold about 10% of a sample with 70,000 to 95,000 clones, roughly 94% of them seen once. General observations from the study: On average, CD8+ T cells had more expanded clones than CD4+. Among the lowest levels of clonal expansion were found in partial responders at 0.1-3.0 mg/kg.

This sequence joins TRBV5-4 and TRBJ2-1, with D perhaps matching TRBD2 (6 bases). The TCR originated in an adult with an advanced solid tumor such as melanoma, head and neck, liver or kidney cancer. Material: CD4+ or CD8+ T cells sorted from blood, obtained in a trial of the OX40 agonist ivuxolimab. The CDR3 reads CASSPGLATYNEQFF. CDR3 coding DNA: TGTGCCAGCAGCCCGGGTCTAGCGACCTACAATGAGCAGTTCTTC.